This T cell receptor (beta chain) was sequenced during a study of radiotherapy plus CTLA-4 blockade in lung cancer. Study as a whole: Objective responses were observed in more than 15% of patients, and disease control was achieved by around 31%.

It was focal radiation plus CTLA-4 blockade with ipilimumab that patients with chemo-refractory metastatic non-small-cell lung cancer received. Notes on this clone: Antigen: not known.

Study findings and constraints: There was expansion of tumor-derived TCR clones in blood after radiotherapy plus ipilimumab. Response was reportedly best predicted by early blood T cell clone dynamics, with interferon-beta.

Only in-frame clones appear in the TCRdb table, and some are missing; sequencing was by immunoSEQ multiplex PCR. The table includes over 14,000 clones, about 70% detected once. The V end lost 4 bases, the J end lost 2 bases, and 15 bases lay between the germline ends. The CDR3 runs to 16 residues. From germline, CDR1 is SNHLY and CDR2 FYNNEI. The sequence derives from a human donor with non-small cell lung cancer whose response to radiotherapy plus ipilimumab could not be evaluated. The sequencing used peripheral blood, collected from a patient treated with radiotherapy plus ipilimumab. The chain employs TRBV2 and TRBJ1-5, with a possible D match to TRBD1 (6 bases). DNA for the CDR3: TGTGCCAGCAGTGGTGGGGGCGAAGGTGGCAATCAGCCCCAGCATTTT. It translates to CASSGGGEGGNQPQHF.